The 31 T cell receptor beta chains listed next were all sequenced from one sample in a study of CD8+CD57+ T cells in acquired aplastic anemia (dated by TCRdb to the late 2010s). The patients picked for sequencing were ones in whom flow cytometry had shown an expansion of CD8+CD57+ cells. The sequencing machine was an Illumina HiSeq 2000. Genomic DNA served as template for TCR beta VDJ combination and CDR3 sequence profiling. The raw public data were reprocessed by TCRdb itself: fastp quality trimming at Q25, MiXCR clonotype calling, in-frame beta chains only. Each entry is one CDR3 protein sequence, shown with its most common DNA and genes. The sample yields over 150,000 distinct CDR3 sequences; roughly 49% were counted once. Of the sample, more than 10% falls within the top ten clones. The source material was sorted CD4+, CD8+, or CD8+CD57+ T cells (not recorded which) from PBMCs. Receptors were obtained from a human donor with aplastic anemia.

The CDR3 loop reads CASSIGQGKRETQYF. DNA of the CDR3: TGTGCCAGCAGCATAGGTCAGGGGAAGAGAGAGACCCAGTACTTC. V gene TRBV3-1 combines with J gene TRBJ2-5; the D gene is possibly TRBD1 (6 bases). The CDR3 extends over 15 amino acids. In germline, CDR1 is LGHDT, CDR2 YNNKEL (reference sequence). The germline V and J ends were trimmed by 5 bases and 4 bases, with 17 bases remaining between them.

This clonotype has more than one count but fewer than ten. The chain employs TRBV2 and TRBJ1-5, with a tentative D call TRBD1 (6 bases). The CDR3 contains 15 residues. Deletions cut 4 bases from V and 1 base from J, with 11 bases between. Germline V gives CDR1 SNHLY, CDR2 FYNNEI. For the CDR3, the DNA is TGTGCCAGCAGTGGTTGGGGGGGCAGCAATCAGCCCCAGCATTTT. Protein sequence: CASSGWGGSNQPQHF.

This sequence joins TRBV15 and TRBJ2-2; D is perhaps TRBD1 (5 bases). The CDR3 covers 13 residues. The V and J ends lost 4 bases and 3 bases respectively, with 6 bases between them. Germline-derived CDR1 and CDR2 are LNHNV and YYDKDF (reference sequence). The CDR3 protein is CATSIRDTGELFF. CDR3 bases: TGTGCCACCAGCATCAGGGACACCGGGGAGCTGTTTTTT.

Many counts were recorded for this clonotype. V is TRBV7-9 and J is TRBJ2-3; 7 bases align to TRBD2. V dropped 4 bases and J dropped 3; count of bases not matched to a gene: 10. The CDR3 consists of 16 residues. The germline V gene has CDR1 SEHNR and CDR2 FQNEAQ (reference sequence). The chain's CDR3 is CASSYFTGGGTDTQYF. The CDR3 DNA is TGTGCCAGCAGCTACTTTACGGGGGGAGGTACAGATACGCAGTATTTT.

The V and J genes are TRBV7-8 and TRBJ1-1; TRBD1 matches 8 bases. The junction had 11 bases not matched to a gene; V was cut back by 3 bases and J by 5 bases. The CDR3 loop spans 16 amino acids. Germline V gives CDR1 SGHVS, CDR2 FQNEAQ. The CDR3 DNA reads as TGTGCCAGCAGCTTCGGACAGGGCCAAGCTAGGACTGAAGCTTTCTTT. The encoded protein is CASSFGQGQARTEAFF.

The chain links TRBV24-1 to TRBJ2-1; 12 nucleotides agree with TRBD2. Germline V CDR1 and CDR2: KGHDR, SFDVKD. The junction had 5 bases not matched to a gene; V was cut back by 4 bases and J by 8 bases. The CDR3 extends over 15 amino acids. The CDR3 DNA reads as TGTGCCACCAGTGACCGGACTAGCGGGACCGATGAGCAGTTCTTC. Protein product: CATSDRTSGTDEQFF.

The chain combines TRBV11-1 with TRBJ2-5, with 15 bases fitting TRBD2. The V gene end was trimmed by 5 bases and the J gene end by 3 bases; junction bases not matched to a gene: 10. The CDR3 covers 18 residues. Germline V gives CDR1 SGHAT, CDR2 FQDESV (reference sequence). CDR3 DNA sequence: TGTGCCAGCAGCCCACCGGGACTAGCGGGGGGTCAAGAAGAGACCCAGTACTTC. This sequence encodes CASSPPGLAGGQEETQYF.

This clonotype was seen a single time. This sequence joins TRBV14 and TRBJ2-3; 8 bases are a match to TRBD2. Losses at the gene ends were 3 bases for V and 1 base for J; bases not matched to a gene: 3. In germline, CDR1 is SGHDN, CDR2 FVKESK. There are 15 residues in the CDR3. The CDR3 coding sequence is TGTGCCAGCAGCCAGTGGGGACTAGGCACAGATACGCAGTATTTT. It yields the protein CASSQWGLGTDTQYF.

This clonotype showed up many times. The V call is TRBV6-4, the J call TRBJ2-3; 11 bases map to TRBD2. The CDR3 spans 15 residues. Germline V gene sequence: CDR1 MRHNA, CDR2 SNTAGT. V was clipped by 0 bases and J by 6 bases; unmatched bases: 2. The CDR3 nucleotides are TGTGCCAGCAGTGACTCTAGCGGGGGGGCGGATACGCAGTATTTT. It yields the protein CASSDSSGGADTQYF.

This clonotype was detected a few times. The rearrangement links TRBV27 to TRBJ2-2; D is possibly TRBD2 (5 bases). Germline CDR1 MNHEY, CDR2 SMNVEV (reference sequence). Trimming shortened V by 2 bases and J by 4 bases, and 11 bases separated the two germline ends. This CDR3 is 15 amino acids long. The CDR3 region is CASSLTPRATGELFF. In DNA form, the CDR3 reads TGTGCCAGCAGTTTAACCCCGAGGGCCACCGGGGAGCTGTTTTTT.

The genes are TRBV6-4 and TRBJ2-1; 8 nucleotides line up with TRBD1. The CDR3 totals 14 residues. Trimming at V came to 4 bases and at J to 7 bases, leaving 6 bases not matched to a gene. Germline assignment: CDR1 MRHNA and CDR2 SNTAGT. CDR3 in DNA: TGTGCCAGCAGTGCCGCAGGGGGCCGGAATGAGCAGTTCTTC. It yields the protein CASSAAGGRNEQFF.

This clonotype showed up many times. This chain joins TRBV20-1 and TRBJ1-2, with 8 nucleotides matching TRBD1. The germline V gene encodes CDR1 DFQATT and CDR2 SNEGSKA (reference sequence). The CDR3 runs to 14 residues. Trimming removed 4 bases from V and 8 bases from J; junction bases left unmatched: 12. The CDR3 nucleotides are TGCAGTGCTACCGCGGACAGGGAGGACGGGGGCTACACCTTC. Protein sequence: CSATADREDGGYTF.

The sample holds many counts of this clonotype. This rearrangement joins TRBV5-6 to TRBJ1-2, with 12 bases identical to TRBD1. This CDR3 spans 16 amino acids. Losses at the gene ends were 5 bases for V and 5 bases for J; bases not matched to a gene: 10. Germline CDR1 SGHDT, CDR2 YYEEEE. The DNA of the CDR3 is TGTGCCAGCAGTCCTAGGGGGACAGGGGGCCGGTATGGCTACACCTTC. Encoded protein: CASSPRGTGGRYGYTF.

A few counts support this clonotype. The chain uses TRBV2 and TRBJ1-1; possible D gene TRBD1, 5 bases. CDR1 SNHLY and CDR2 FYNNEI come from the germline V gene. Trimming shortened V by 3 bases and J by 5 bases, and 13 bases separated the two germline ends. CDR3 length: 14 amino acids. The CDR3 DNA reads TGTGCCAGCAGTGACAGGGCCACTGAGACTGAAGCTTTCTTT. Its protein is CASSDRATETEAFF.

This clonotype counts as medium-sized (0.01 to 0.1%). The chain links TRBV2 to TRBJ2-7; D ambiguous. The CDR3 is 15 amino acids. Trimming cost V 4 bases and J 3 bases, with 16 bases left between them. The germline gives CDR1 SNHLY, CDR2 FYNNEI. The CDR3 protein is CASSALRQYYYEQYF. CDR3 nucleotide sequence: TGTGCCAGCAGTGCACTAAGGCAGTATTACTACGAGCAGTACTTC.

Details on this clonotype: This could be a read error, since a much larger clone is one nucleotide away. The CDR3 here is CASSQDRGATSTDTQYF. DNA for the CDR3: TGCGCCAGCAGCCAAGATCGGGGAGCAACCAGCACAGATACGCAGTATTTT. V gene TRBV4-3 combines with J gene TRBJ2-3; the D gene is possibly TRBD2 (5 bases). The V end was cut by 0 bases, the J end by 0 bases, with 13 bases between. CDR3 size: 17 residues. CDR1 is LGHNA and CDR2 is YSLEER in the germline V gene.

This clonotype has ten or more counts. The chain carries TRBV4-3 and TRBJ2-7, with TRBD1 matching 11 bases. The CDR3 sequence is 14 residues long. Germline trimming cut 4 bases from V and 6 bases from J; bases unmatched to any gene: 5. Looked up from germline, CDR1 is LGHNA and CDR2 is YSLEER. The CDR3 region has the DNA TGCGCCAGCAGCCCCGGGACAGGGGGTTCCGAGCAGTACTTC. Protein: CASSPGTGGSEQYF.

This sequence joins TRBV29-1 and TRBJ1-2; the match to TRBD1 covers 8 bases. The CDR3 consists of 12 residues. In germline, CDR1 is SQVTM, CDR2 ANQGSEA. V shed 3 bases, J shed 6 bases, and the junction held 3 bases outside the gene matches. The CDR3 region is CSVEQGADGYTF. CDR3 DNA: TGCAGCGTTGAGCAGGGGGCGGATGGCTACACCTTC. Variable domain in full (rest from reference TRBV29-1 and TRBJ1-2): SAVISQKPSRDICQRGTSLTIQCQVDSQVTMMFWYRQQPGQSLTLIATANQGSEATYESGFVIDKFPISRPNLTFSTLTVSNMSPEDSSIYLCSVEQGADGYTFGSGTRLTVV.

The gene calls are TRBV24-1 and TRBJ1-5, with TRBD1 as a possible D gene (5 bases). The germline V and J ends were trimmed by 11 bases and 2 bases, with 18 bases remaining between them. The CDR3 covers 15 residues. Germline V gene lookup returns CDR1 KGHDR and CDR2 SFDVKD. CDR3 nucleotides: TGTGCCAGCCACTCCGGAGTAGGGGGCAATCAGCCCCAGCATTTT. As protein: CASHSGVGGNQPQHF.

This clonotype qualifies as medium-sized. Here the CDR3 DNA reads TGTGCCAGCAGGGAGGGGCTCCCCTACGAGCAGTACTTC. It is translated as CASREGLPYEQYF. The gene calls are TRBV2 and TRBJ2-7, with a weak D call TRBD2 (6 bases). The CDR3 totals 13 residues. The germline CDR1 and CDR2 sequences are SNHLY and FYNNEI. V lost 6 bases and J 2 bases, leaving 11 bases between the germline ends.

V is TRBV10-2 and J is TRBJ2-2; no definite D call. Germline lookup yields CDR1 WSHSY and CDR2 SAAADI. The CDR3 loop spans 13 amino acids. Trimming removed 4 bases at V and 3 bases at J, with 6 bases between. The CDR3 region is CASSGPHTGELFF. CDR3 nucleotide sequence: TGCGCCAGCAGTGGACCCCACACCGGGGAGCTGTTTTTT.

This clonotype occurred a few times. The rearrangement links TRBV28 to TRBJ1-5; 10 nucleotides match TRBD1. CDR3 size: 13 residues. Germline V gives CDR1 MDHEN, CDR2 SYDVKM. With V trimmed by 6 bases and J by 7 bases, 3 bases remained unmatched. The CDR3 reads CASSGDRGQPQHF. DNA of the CDR3: TGTGCCAGCAGCGGGGACAGGGGACAGCCCCAGCATTTT.

This clonotype has ten or more counts. The chain uses TRBV19 and TRBJ2-4, with 8 nucleotides matching TRBD1. V lost 1 base to trimming and J lost 0 bases; unmatched junction nucleotides: 8. From germline, CDR1 is LNHDA and CDR2 SQIVND (reference sequence). The CDR3 is 18 residues long. The chain's CDR3 is CASSIADRETLAKNIQYF. The CDR3 DNA reads TGTGCCAGTAGTATAGCGGACAGGGAGACACTAGCCAAAAACATTCAGTACTTC.

The rearrangement joins TRBV29-1 to TRBJ1-2; D unresolved. V gave up 0 bases and J gave up 3 bases, with 5 bases separating them. Germline-derived CDR1 and CDR2 are SQVTM and ANQGSEA. The CDR3 loop spans 12 amino acids. CDR3 sequence: CSVEEMYYGYTF. The CDR3 DNA reads TGCAGCGTTGAAGAGATGTACTATGGCTACACCTTC.

This clonotype was recorded many times. V and J are TRBV6-5 and TRBJ1-1; D unresolved. This CDR3 region has 15 residues. V was trimmed by 0 bases and J by 10 bases, leaving 18 bases between them. Germline V lookup: CDR1 MNHEY, CDR2 SVGAGI. DNA for the CDR3: TGTGCCAGCAGTTACTCGGGCACTTCGATAGGCGGAGCTTTCTTT. It yields the protein CASSYSGTSIGGAFF.

This clonotype has just a few counts. The chain joins TRBV19 to TRBJ2-1; tentatively, D is TRBD1 (5 bases). In germline, CDR1 is LNHDA, CDR2 SQIVND (reference sequence). This CDR3 spans 12 amino acids. V lost 8 bases, J lost 4 bases, and 9 bases lay in between. The CDR3 here is CASADRYNEQFF. In DNA form, the CDR3 reads TGTGCCAGTGCTGACAGATACAATGAGCAGTTCTTC.

This clonotype was observed a handful of times. The CDR3 nucleotides are TGTGCCACCAGTTCGGCAGATACGCAGTATTTT. It codes for CATSSADTQYF. The chain has TRBV24-1 and TRBJ2-3; D unresolved. The germline gives CDR1 KGHDR, CDR2 SFDVKD. This CDR3 spans 11 amino acids. Between the trimmed V and J ends, which lost 6 bases and 4 bases, there was a span of 4 bases.

A remark on this clonotype: Given a much more abundant clone one base away, this may be a read error. The V gene is TRBV5-1, the J gene TRBJ1-1, with a weak D call TRBD1 (6 bases). The CDR3 runs to 15 residues. Germline assignment: CDR1 SGHRS and CDR2 YFSETQ. CDR3 in amino acids: CASSLRTGLNTDAFF. The DNA of the CDR3 is TGCGCCAGCAGCCTCCGAACAGGGCTGAACACTGATGCTTTCTTT.

This clonotype has just one count. The V call is TRBV20-1, the J call TRBJ1-1; a possible D gene is TRBD1 (5 bases). CDR3 length: 14 amino acids. Trimming stripped 6 bases from V and 0 bases from J, with 14 bases between. Germline V gives CDR1 DFQATT, CDR2 SNEGSKA (reference sequence). The CDR3 bases are TGCAGTGCCCCTCAGGTAGGGGTGAACACTGAAGCTTTCTTT. Translating gives CSAPQVGVNTEAFF.

V usage is TRBV4-2 and J usage is TRBJ2-1, with 9 positions matching TRBD2. Germline-derived CDR1 and CDR2 are LGHNA and YNFKEQ. The CDR3 loop spans 15 amino acids. J was trimmed by 5 bases and V by 1 base; bases with no gene match: 3. As DNA, the CDR3 is TGTGCCAGCAGCCAAGTCCTAGCGGGGCACAATGAGCAGTTCTTC. Translating gives CASSQVLAGHNEQFF.

This chain connects TRBV2 to TRBJ2-3; the D is unclear. The V gene's germline CDR1 is SNHLY and CDR2 FYNNEI. CDR3 length: 12 amino acids. V lost 1 base and J 3 bases, leaving 2 bases between the germline ends. The CDR3 region is CASSEGTDTQYF. In DNA, the CDR3 is TGTGCCAGCAGTGAAGGGACAGATACGCAGTATTTT.